The rows below give T cell receptor beta chains drawn from one sample of a study of neurological immune-mediated disorders. TCRdb re-analysed the 5' RACE reads in MiXCR, keeping a single row per CDR3 protein. The data contain over 35,000 distinct CDR3 sequences, roughly an eighth of them singletons. The sample comprised PBMCs. The receptors were sampled from a female donor in good health. Both conserved end residues are part of each CDR3. Each record gives: clone size, D gene, J gene, V gene, CDR3 DNA, CDR3 protein. A D gene is named only where the DNA matches it firmly. Clone sizes are given selectively: once, few, many, or a class where the clone is expanded.

clone_size: many; d_call: NA; j_call: TRBJ1-5; v_call: TRBV6-6; cdr3_nt: TGTGCCAGCAGTTACGGGGTGCAGGGAGGAAATCAGCCCCAGCATTTT; cdr3_aa: CASSYGVQGGNQPQHF
clone_size: few; d_call: TRBD2; j_call: TRBJ2-7; v_call: TRBV5-1; cdr3_nt: TGCGCCAGCAGCTTAGGACTAGAAACCGCCGAGCAGTACTTC; cdr3_aa: CASSLGLETAEQYF
clone_size: many; d_call: TRBD1; j_call: TRBJ2-2; v_call: TRBV29-1; cdr3_nt: TGCAGCGTTGGACAGGGGATCACCGGGGAGCTGTTTTTT; cdr3_aa: CSVGQGITGELFF
clone_size: many; d_call: TRBD1; j_call: TRBJ2-5; v_call: TRBV29-1; cdr3_nt: TGCAGCGTCCGGGCCGGGGGACAGGGGCAGACCCAGTACTTC; cdr3_aa: CSVRAGGQGQTQYF
clone_size: few; d_call: NA; j_call: TRBJ1-1; v_call: TRBV29-1; cdr3_nt: TGCAGCGTTGCGAAGGCCTACTCAACTGAAGCTTTCTTT; cdr3_aa: CSVAKAYSTEAFF
clone_size: many; d_call: TRBD2; j_call: TRBJ2-5; v_call: TRBV5-6; cdr3_nt: TGTGCCAGCAGCTTGGAAGCGGGAATGGAGACCCAGTACTTC; cdr3_aa: CASSLEAGMETQYF
clone_size: many; d_call: NA; j_call: TRBJ1-2; v_call: TRBV2; cdr3_nt: TGTGCCAGCAGATCCCGGGACCCCCGTTATGGCTACACCTTC; cdr3_aa: CASRSRDPRYGYTF
clone_size: few; d_call: NA; j_call: TRBJ1-1; v_call: TRBV2; cdr3_nt: TGTGCCAGCAGACCTAAGACAAACACTGAAGCTTTCTTT; cdr3_aa: CASRPKTNTEAFF
clone_size: many; d_call: NA; j_call: TRBJ1-2; v_call: TRBV6-6; cdr3_nt: TGTGCCAGCAGTTCAACAGGGTCCTATGGCTACACCTTC; cdr3_aa: CASSSTGSYGYTF
clone_size: many; d_call: NA; j_call: TRBJ1-1; v_call: TRBV7-2; cdr3_nt: TGTGCCAGCAGCTTAAGCGTCAGGCAGGGAGGCGGCACTGAAGCTTTCTTT; cdr3_aa: CASSLSVRQGGGTEAFF
clone_size: many; d_call: TRBD1; j_call: TRBJ1-1; v_call: TRBV7-2; cdr3_nt: TGTGCCAGCAGCTATAGGACAGGGGGGTCCTCCGAAGCTTTCTTT; cdr3_aa: CASSYRTGGSSEAFF
clone_size: many; d_call: TRBD1; j_call: TRBJ1-4; v_call: TRBV5-1; cdr3_nt: TGCGCCAGCAGCTTGGAGGGGACAGGGGCCCCTCGGGGGTCAAAACTGTTTTTT; cdr3_aa: CASSLEGTGAPRGSKLFF
clone_size: many; d_call: NA; j_call: TRBJ1-6; v_call: TRBV27; cdr3_nt: TGTGCCAGCAGGGTACCAGGGTTTTCACCCCTCCACTTT; cdr3_aa: CASRVPGFSPLHF
clone_size: many; d_call: NA; j_call: TRBJ1-1; v_call: TRBV10-3; cdr3_nt: TGTGCCATCAGTGTTGATGGGAAAGGAGGCACTGAAGCTTTCTTT; cdr3_aa: CAISVDGKGGTEAFF
clone_size: many; d_call: NA; j_call: TRBJ1-5; v_call: TRBV3-1; cdr3_nt: TGTGCCAGCAGCCAAGGCGCGGGGGGGGGGCCCCAGCATTTT; cdr3_aa: CASSQGAGGGPQHF
clone_size: many; d_call: NA; j_call: TRBJ1-1; v_call: TRBV6-1; cdr3_nt: TGTGCCAGCAGGGAAACAGGGAGAGCTTTCTTT; cdr3_aa: CASRETGRAFF
clone_size: many; d_call: NA; j_call: TRBJ2-7; v_call: TRBV3-1; cdr3_nt: TGTGCCAGCAGCCAAGATAGGTCGGAGGACGGGTCCTACGAGCAGTACTTC; cdr3_aa: CASSQDRSEDGSYEQYF
clone_size: many; d_call: NA; j_call: TRBJ2-3; v_call: TRBV9; cdr3_nt: TGTGCCAGCAGCCCGTTTGGGACCCCCACAGATACGCAGTATTTT; cdr3_aa: CASSPFGTPTDTQYF
clone_size: many; d_call: NA; j_call: TRBJ1-1; v_call: TRBV5-1; cdr3_nt: TGCGCCAGCAGCTCCCTTCCGGGGGTGTTCACTGAAGCTTTCTTT; cdr3_aa: CASSSLPGVFTEAFF
clone_size: many; d_call: NA; j_call: TRBJ2-1; v_call: TRBV6-4; cdr3_nt: TGTGCCAGCAGTGTCGACAGCGGGTATGAGCAGTTCTTC; cdr3_aa: CASSVDSGYEQFF
clone_size: many; d_call: NA; j_call: TRBJ2-1; v_call: TRBV12-3/TRBV12-4; cdr3_nt: TGTGCCAGCAGTCCGCGCCCTGCGGAGGAGCAGTTCTTC; cdr3_aa: CASSPRPAEEQFF
clone_size: many; d_call: NA; j_call: TRBJ2-2; v_call: TRBV12-3/TRBV12-4; cdr3_nt: TGTGCCAGCAGTTTATGGGGGTCGGGCACCGGGGAGCTGTTTTTT; cdr3_aa: CASSLWGSGTGELFF
clone_size: many; d_call: TRBD1; j_call: TRBJ2-7; v_call: TRBV5-1; cdr3_nt: TGCGCCAGCAGCTTGGCCGGGACAGGGCCAACCTACGAGCAGTACTTC; cdr3_aa: CASSLAGTGPTYEQYF
clone_size: NA; d_call: NA; j_call: TRBJ2-3; v_call: TRBV7-6; cdr3_nt: NA; cdr3_aa: CASSFYICSAIFRHTDTQYF
clone_size: many; d_call: TRBD1; j_call: TRBJ1-6; v_call: TRBV20-1; cdr3_nt: TGCAGTGCTAGAGATCAAACAGGGGGGGATTCACCCCTCCACTTT; cdr3_aa: CSARDQTGGDSPLHF
clone_size: NA; d_call: NA; j_call: TRBJ2-3; v_call: TRBV24-1; cdr3_nt: TGTGCCACCAGTGACCCTCTGATGGATACGCAGTATTTT; cdr3_aa: CATSDPLMDTQYF
clone_size: many; d_call: NA; j_call: TRBJ2-7; v_call: TRBV20-1; cdr3_nt: TGCAGTGCTATAGCCGGGGACGAGCAGTACTTC; cdr3_aa: CSAIAGDEQYF
clone_size: many; d_call: TRBD2; j_call: TRBJ2-1; v_call: TRBV4-1; cdr3_nt: TGCGCCAGCAGTCCACTAGCGGGGGGGGGGATTTACAATGAGCAGTTCTTC; cdr3_aa: CASSPLAGGGIYNEQFF
clone_size: many; d_call: NA; j_call: TRBJ2-5; v_call: TRBV5-1; cdr3_nt: TGCGCCAGCAGCTCGCCGGACCGGGACTTCCAAGAGACCCAGTACTTC; cdr3_aa: CASSSPDRDFQETQYF
clone_size: few; d_call: NA; j_call: TRBJ2-2; v_call: TRBV20-1; cdr3_nt: TGCAGTGCTAGTGGGGATCTGAACACCGGGGAGCTGTTTTTT; cdr3_aa: CSASGDLNTGELFF
clone_size: NA; d_call: NA; j_call: TRBJ1-2; v_call: TRBV5-5; cdr3_nt: TGTGCCAGCAGCTTGGCAGGGTCCTACGGCTACACCTTC; cdr3_aa: CASSLAGSYGYTF
clone_size: many; d_call: NA; j_call: TRBJ2-1; v_call: TRBV2; cdr3_nt: TGTGCCAGCATTTCCAGGGAGAGCTCCTACAATGAGCAGTTCTTC; cdr3_aa: CASISRESSYNEQFF
clone_size: few; d_call: NA; j_call: TRBJ1-1; v_call: TRBV29-1; cdr3_nt: TGCAGCGTTGAAATAAAGCAGGCTTTCTTT; cdr3_aa: CSVEIKQAFF
clone_size: many; d_call: NA; j_call: TRBJ1-2; v_call: TRBV19; cdr3_nt: TGTGCCAGTAGTATGAACGGACAGCGTCCTAACTATGGCTACACCTTC; cdr3_aa: CASSMNGQRPNYGYTF
clone_size: many; d_call: TRBD1; j_call: TRBJ1-5; v_call: TRBV6-5; cdr3_nt: TGTGCCAGCAGCGGCGGGACAGAAAATCAGCCCCAGCATTTT; cdr3_aa: CASSGGTENQPQHF
clone_size: many; d_call: TRBD2; j_call: TRBJ2-3; v_call: TRBV7-9; cdr3_nt: TGTGCCAGCAGCCCGGGACTAGCGGGAATGGGAGATACGCAGTATTTT; cdr3_aa: CASSPGLAGMGDTQYF
clone_size: many; d_call: NA; j_call: TRBJ1-2; v_call: TRBV12-3/TRBV12-4; cdr3_nt: TGTGCCAGCAGTTTAGTCTCAGGGCGCAGCTATGGCTACACCTTC; cdr3_aa: CASSLVSGRSYGYTF
clone_size: many; d_call: TRBD2; j_call: TRBJ2-1; v_call: TRBV13; cdr3_nt: TGTGCCAGCTCGGGGGGGAGATACAATGAGCAGTTCTTC; cdr3_aa: CASSGGRYNEQFF
clone_size: many; d_call: NA; j_call: TRBJ2-2; v_call: TRBV7-8; cdr3_nt: TGTGCCAGCAGCTTTTCGTTCCTTTCGGACAGAGATACCGGGGAGCTGTTTTTT; cdr3_aa: CASSFSFLSDRDTGELFF
clone_size: many; d_call: NA; j_call: TRBJ1-5; v_call: TRBV20-1; cdr3_nt: TGCAGTGCTAGTGGACACGCGCTCAATAGCAATCAGCCCCAGCATTTT; cdr3_aa: CSASGHALNSNQPQHF
clone_size: many; d_call: NA; j_call: TRBJ2-3; v_call: TRBV12-3/TRBV12-4; cdr3_nt: TGTGCCAGCAGCCCAAGCACAGATACGCAGTATTTT; cdr3_aa: CASSPSTDTQYF
clone_size: many; d_call: NA; j_call: TRBJ2-3; v_call: TRBV20-1; cdr3_nt: TGCAGTGCTAGACCCGGGCAGGGGAGGGCAGATACGCAGTATTTT; cdr3_aa: CSARPGQGRADTQYF
clone_size: many; d_call: TRBD1; j_call: TRBJ2-1; v_call: TRBV2; cdr3_nt: TGTGCCAGCAGTCCCCCCAGGGGGAATGAGCAGTTCTTC; cdr3_aa: CASSPPRGNEQFF
clone_size: many; d_call: TRBD1; j_call: TRBJ1-4; v_call: TRBV12-3/TRBV12-4; cdr3_nt: TGTGCCAGCAGTTCGGGACAGTCAGAGGGGGAAAAACTGTTTTTT; cdr3_aa: CASSSGQSEGEKLFF
clone_size: many; d_call: TRBD2; j_call: TRBJ2-5; v_call: TRBV14; cdr3_nt: TGTGCCAGCAGCCGCATCTTTCCCGGGACTAGCCCCGAGACCCAGTACTTC; cdr3_aa: CASSRIFPGTSPETQYF
clone_size: many; d_call: NA; j_call: TRBJ1-1; v_call: TRBV20-1; cdr3_nt: TGCAGTGCTAGAGTCCAGGAGGGGATAAACACTGAAGCTTTCTTT; cdr3_aa: CSARVQEGINTEAFF